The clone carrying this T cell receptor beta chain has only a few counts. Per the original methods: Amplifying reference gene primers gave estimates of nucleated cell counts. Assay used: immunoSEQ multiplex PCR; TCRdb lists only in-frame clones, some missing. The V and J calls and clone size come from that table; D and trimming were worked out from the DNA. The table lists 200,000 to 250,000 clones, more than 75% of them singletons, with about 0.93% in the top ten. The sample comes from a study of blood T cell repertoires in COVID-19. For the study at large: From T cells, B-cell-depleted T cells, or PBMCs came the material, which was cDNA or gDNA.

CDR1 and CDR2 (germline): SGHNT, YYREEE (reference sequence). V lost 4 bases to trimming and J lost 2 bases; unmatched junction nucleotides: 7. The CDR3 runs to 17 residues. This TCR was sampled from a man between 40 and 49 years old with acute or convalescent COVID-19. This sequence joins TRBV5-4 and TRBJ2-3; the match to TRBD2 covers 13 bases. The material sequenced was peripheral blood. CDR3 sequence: CASSQGLAGRSTDTQYF. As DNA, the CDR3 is TGTGCCAGCAGCCAGGGACTAGCGGGGAGGTCCACAGATACGCAGTATTTT.